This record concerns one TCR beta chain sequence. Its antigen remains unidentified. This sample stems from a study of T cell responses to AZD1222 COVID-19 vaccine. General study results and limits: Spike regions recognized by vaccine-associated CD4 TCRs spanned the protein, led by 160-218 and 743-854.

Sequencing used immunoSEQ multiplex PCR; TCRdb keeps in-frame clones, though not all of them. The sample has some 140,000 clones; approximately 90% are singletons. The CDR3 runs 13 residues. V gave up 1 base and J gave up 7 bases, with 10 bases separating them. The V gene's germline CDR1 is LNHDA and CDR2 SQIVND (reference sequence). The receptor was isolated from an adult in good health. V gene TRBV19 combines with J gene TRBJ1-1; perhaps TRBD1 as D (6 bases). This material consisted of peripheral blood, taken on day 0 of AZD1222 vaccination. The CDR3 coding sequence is TGTGCCAGTAGTATAGGGGGGGCGAGTGAAGCTTTCTTT. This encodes CASSIGGASEAFF.